Below are 8 T cell receptor beta chains sequenced from a single sample in a study of T cells in Graves' hyperthyroidism and ophthalmopathy. Amplification targeted TCR beta CDR3 regions from RNA transcripts. During a first-round RT-PCR of the TCR CDR3, the HTBI primer set was used. TCRdb fed the multiplex PCR reads into MiXCR, producing one record per CDR3 protein. The sample records a few hundred thousand distinct CDR3 sequences, roughly 15% being singletons. Sequenced: blood. Receptor source: a woman aged 18-29 years with Graves' hyperthyroidism.

This clonotype has a handful of counts. The chain couples TRBV29-1 to TRBJ2-7; no definite D call. Germline CDR1 reads SQVTM; CDR2 reads ANQGSEA. V was clipped by 2 bases and J by 0 bases, with 8 bases between them. This CDR3 region has 13 residues. The CDR3 DNA follows: TGCAGCGTTGAACTTCCCCCCTCCTACGAGCAGTACTTC. Its translation is CSVELPPSYEQYF.

V gene TRBV18 combines with J gene TRBJ2-1; no definite D call. V shed 0 bases and J shed 3 bases, with 15 bases lying between them. CDR3 length: 17 amino acids. Germline V CDR1 and CDR2: KGHSH, LQKENI. The CDR3 sequence is CASSPPMGGNNYNEQFF. CDR3 nucleotide sequence: TGTGCCAGCTCACCACCGATGGGCGGCAATAACTACAATGAGCAGTTCTTC.

This clonotype was seen at least ten times. CDR3 nucleotides: TGCAGTGCTAGGAAAAACAAGAACACTGAAGCTTTCTTT. Protein sequence: CSARKNKNTEAFF. V is TRBV20-1 and J is TRBJ1-1; no clear D. V was pared by 3 bases and J by 1 base, with 9 bases between. Germline lookup yields CDR1 DFQATT and CDR2 SNEGSKA (reference sequence). The CDR3 contains 13 residues.

The chain couples TRBV19 to TRBJ2-2; D might be TRBD1 or TRBD2, each matching 5 bases. Germline V gene lookup returns CDR1 LNHDA and CDR2 SQIVND (reference sequence). This CDR3 has 15 amino acids. V lost 4 bases and J 0 bases, leaving 9 bases between the germline ends. The CDR3 is CASSKGRANTGELFF. The CDR3 DNA reads TGTGCCAGTAGTAAGGGGAGAGCGAACACCGGGGAGCTGTTTTTT.

This clonotype was seen ten or more times. This chain connects TRBV20-1 to TRBJ2-1, with D maybe TRBD2 (6 bases). Deletions cut 5 bases from V and 4 bases from J, with 18 bases between. Germline V gives CDR1 DFQATT, CDR2 SNEGSKA (reference sequence). This CDR3 is 15 amino acids long. CDR3 DNA: TGCAGTGCTCTCGAAGCGGGCGATCGGTACAATGAGCAGTTCTTC. Amino acids: CSALEAGDRYNEQFF.

This clonotype was counted ten times or more. The rearrangement uses TRBV5-1 and TRBJ2-2; perhaps TRBD2 as D (6 bases). CDR3 length: 16 residues. V was clipped by 1 base and J by 5 bases, with 15 bases between them. Germline V gene data show CDR1 as SGHRS and CDR2 as YFSETQ. CDR3 bases: TGCGCCAGCAGCTTGCCCGGTGCGCGGGGTACCGGGGAGCTGTTTTTT. This codes for CASSLPGARGTGELFF.

The chain is built from TRBV7-9 and TRBJ2-1; no reliable D call. V was shortened by 4 bases and J by 7 bases, with 20 bases between the two germline ends. Looked up from germline, CDR1 is SEHNR and CDR2 is FQNEAQ (reference sequence). This CDR3 contains 16 residues. The CDR3 sequence is CASSSSGEIPTNEQFF. The CDR3 DNA follows: TGTGCCAGCAGCTCGTCAGGCGAGATCCCTACGAATGAGCAGTTCTTC. The full variable domain, with the rest looked up from reference TRBV7-9 and TRBJ2-1, is DTGVSQNPRHKITKRGQNVTFRCDPISEHNRLYWYRQTLGQGPEFLTYFQNEAQLEKSRLLSDRFSAERPKGSFSTLEIQRTEQGDSAMYLCASSSSGEIPTNEQFFGPGTRLTVL.

This clonotype appeared many times. The chain couples TRBV20-1 to TRBJ1-2; the D is unclear. V shed 6 bases and J shed 8 bases, with 13 bases lying between them. CDR3 length: 11 amino acids. From germline, CDR1 is DFQATT and CDR2 SNEGSKA (reference sequence). The CDR3 DNA sequence: TGCAGTGCCACCCTACTGGGAGGCTACACCTTC. Protein: CSATLLGGYTF.